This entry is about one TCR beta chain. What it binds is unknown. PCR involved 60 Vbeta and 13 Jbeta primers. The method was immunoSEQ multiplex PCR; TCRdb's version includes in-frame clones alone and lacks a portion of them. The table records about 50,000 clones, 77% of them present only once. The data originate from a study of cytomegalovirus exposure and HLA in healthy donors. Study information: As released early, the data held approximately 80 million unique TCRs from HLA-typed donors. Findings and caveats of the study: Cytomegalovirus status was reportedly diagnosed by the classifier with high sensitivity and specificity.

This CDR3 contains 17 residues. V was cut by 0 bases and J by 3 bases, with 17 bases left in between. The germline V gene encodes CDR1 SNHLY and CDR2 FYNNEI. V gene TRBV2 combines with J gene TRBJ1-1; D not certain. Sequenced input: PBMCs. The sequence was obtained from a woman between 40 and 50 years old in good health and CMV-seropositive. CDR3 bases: TGTGCCAGCAGTGAAGCGAGGGCAACTGGGTTCGACACTGAAGCTTTCTTT. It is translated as CASSEARATGFDTEAFF.